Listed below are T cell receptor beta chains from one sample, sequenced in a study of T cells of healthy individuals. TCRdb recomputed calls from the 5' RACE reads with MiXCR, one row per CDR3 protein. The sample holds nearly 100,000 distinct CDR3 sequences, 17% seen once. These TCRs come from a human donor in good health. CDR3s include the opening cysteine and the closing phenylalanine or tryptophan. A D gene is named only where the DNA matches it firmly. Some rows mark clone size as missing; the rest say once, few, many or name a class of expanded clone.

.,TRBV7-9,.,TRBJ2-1,CASSSSAVGSHNEQFF,TGTGCCAGCAGCTCCTCAGCGGTAGGAAGCCACAATGAGCAGTTCTTC
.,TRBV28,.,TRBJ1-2,CASSFLTTTYGYTF,TGTGCCAGCAGTTTTCTCACGACAACCTATGGCTACACCTTC
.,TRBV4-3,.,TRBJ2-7,CASSQGAAQPSYEQYF,TGCGCCAGCAGCCAAGGCGCGGCACAGCCCTCCTACGAGCAGTACTTC
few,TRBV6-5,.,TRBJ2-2,CASSLGIGTGELFF,TGTGCCAGCAGTCTAGGGATTGGCACCGGGGAGCTGTTTTTT
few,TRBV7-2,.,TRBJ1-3,CASSLVAGKGNTIYF,TGTGCCAGCAGCTTAGTTGCGGGGAAGGGAAACACCATATATTTT
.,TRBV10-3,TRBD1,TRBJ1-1,CATGPVGTGAEAFF,TGTGCCACTGGTCCGGTTGGGACAGGGGCTGAAGCTTTCTTT
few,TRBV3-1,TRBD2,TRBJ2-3,CASSQVQLATHRGTDTQYF,TGTGCCAGCAGCCAGGTTCAACTAGCGACCCACCGAGGCACAGATACGCAGTATTTT
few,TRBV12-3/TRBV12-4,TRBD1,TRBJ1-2,CASSYADRGQGYTF,TGTGCCAGCAGTTATGCGGACAGGGGGCAGGGCTACACCTTC
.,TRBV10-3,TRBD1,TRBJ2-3,CAIRDPAGGQGAVEATDTQYF,TGTGCCATCAGAGACCCTGCGGGGGGACAGGGGGCAGTGGAAGCAACGGATACGCAGTATTTT
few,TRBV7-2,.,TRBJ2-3,CASSFRGLDTQYF,TGTGCCAGCAGCTTTCGGGGGCTGGATACGCAGTATTTT
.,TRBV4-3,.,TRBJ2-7,CASSQEAPSYEQYF,TGCGCCAGCAGCCAAGAAGCCCCCTCCTACGAGCAGTACTTC
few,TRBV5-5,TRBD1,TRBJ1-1,CASSYETGGFGMNTEAFF,TGTGCCAGCAGCTATGAGACAGGGGGCTTCGGGATGAACACTGAAGCTTTCTTT
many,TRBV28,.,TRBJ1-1,CASSRPLLGAFF,TGTGCCAGCAGCCGACCGCTTCTGGGAGCTTTCTTT
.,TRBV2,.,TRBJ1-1,CASKYQVEAFF,TGTGCCAGCAAATATCAAGTTGAAGCTTTCTTT
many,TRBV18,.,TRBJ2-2,CASSAGNTGELFF,TGTGCCAGCTCGGCAGGGAACACCGGGGAGCTGTTTTTT
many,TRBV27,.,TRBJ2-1,CASTSNRVYNEQFF,TGTGCCAGCACCTCAAACAGGGTCTACAATGAGCAGTTCTTC
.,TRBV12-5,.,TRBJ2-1,CASGRTGTSEQFF,TGTGCTAGTGGTCGAACAGGGACGAGTGAGCAGTTCTTC
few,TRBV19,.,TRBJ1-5,CASSILGAGSQPQHF,TGTGCCAGTAGTATTTTAGGGGCGGGCAGTCAGCCCCAGCATTTT
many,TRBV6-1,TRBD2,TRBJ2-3,CASSEAGGLGLTDTQYF,TGTGCCAGCAGTGAAGCGGGGGGACTAGGGCTCACAGATACGCAGTATTTT
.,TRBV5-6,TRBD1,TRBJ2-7,CASSRGPAPNEQYF,TGTGCCAGCAGCAGGGGGCCTGCCCCCAACGAGCAGTACTTC
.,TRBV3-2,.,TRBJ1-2,CASSQALGGYTF,TGTGCCAGCAGCCAAGCGTTGGGGGGCTACACCTTC
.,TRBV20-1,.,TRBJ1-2,CSARDGTALGYGYTF,TGCAGTGCTAGAGACGGGACCGCCCTCGGCTATGGCTACACCTTC
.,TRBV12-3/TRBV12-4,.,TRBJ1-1,CASRSRTRTVTEAFF,TGTGCCAGCAGGTCAAGGACGAGGACAGTCACTGAAGCTTTCTTT
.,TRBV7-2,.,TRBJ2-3,CASSYTGSDTQYF,TGTGCCAGCAGCTATACAGGGTCAGATACGCAGTATTTT
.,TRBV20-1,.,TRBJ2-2,CSASDRRDTGELFF,TGCAGTGCTAGTGACAGGAGGGACACCGGGGAGCTGTTTTTT
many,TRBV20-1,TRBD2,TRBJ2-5,CSANSPRSGAGETQYF,TGCAGTGCTAATAGCCCCCGTAGCGGGGCGGGGGAGACCCAGTACTTC
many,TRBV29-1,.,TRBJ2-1,CSVSRQGNFDEQFF,TGCAGCGTATCGCGGCAGGGAAATTTCGATGAGCAGTTCTTC
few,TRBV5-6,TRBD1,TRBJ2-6,CASSSGTGVSGANVLTF,TGTGCCAGCAGCTCCGGGACAGGTGTCTCTGGGGCCAACGTCCTGACTTTC
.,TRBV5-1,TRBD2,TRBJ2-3,CASSLTSGRETDTQYF,TGCGCCAGCAGTTTGACTAGCGGGAGGGAGACAGATACGCAGTATTTT
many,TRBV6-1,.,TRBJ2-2,CASSPGSTGELFF,TGTGCCAGCAGCCCAGGTTCCACCGGGGAGCTGTTTTTT
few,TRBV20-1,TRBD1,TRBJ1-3,CSARRTGAGNTIYF,TGCAGTGCTAGAAGGACAGGGGCTGGAAACACCATATATTTT
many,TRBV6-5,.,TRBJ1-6,CASSYSIVGSPLHF,TGTGCCAGCAGTTACTCGATAGTTGGCTCACCCCTCCACTTT
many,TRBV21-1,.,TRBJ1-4,CASSPRDLNEKLFF,TGTGCCAGCAGCCCCCGGGATCTTAATGAAAAACTGTTTTTT
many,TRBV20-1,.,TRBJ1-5,CSANQGSNQPQHF,TGCAGTGCAAATCAGGGTAGCAATCAGCCCCAGCATTTT
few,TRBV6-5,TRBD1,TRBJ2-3,CASSYGTGEGTDTQYF,TGTGCCAGCAGTTACGGGACAGGGGAGGGGACAGATACGCAGTATTTT
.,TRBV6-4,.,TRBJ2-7,CASRRLGEQYF,TGTGCCAGCAGGCGACTTGGGGAGCAGTACTTC
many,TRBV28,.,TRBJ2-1,CASSLIPRESGEQFF,TGTGCCAGCAGTTTAATCCCACGGGAGAGTGGTGAGCAGTTCTTC
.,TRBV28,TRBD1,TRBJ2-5,CASNTGDQETQYF,TGTGCCAGCAACACAGGGGACCAAGAGACCCAGTACTTC
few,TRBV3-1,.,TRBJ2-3,CASSQDRLRTDTQYF,TGTGCCAGCAGCCAAGATCGACTTCGCACAGATACGCAGTATTTT
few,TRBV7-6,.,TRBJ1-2,CASSLMGAGGYTF,TGTGCCAGCAGCTTAATGGGGGCTGGTGGCTACACCTTC
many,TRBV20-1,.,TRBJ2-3,CSARAVARGTQYF,TGCAGTGCTAGAGCGGTAGCCAGAGGTACGCAGTATTTT
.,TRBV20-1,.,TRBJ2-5,CSASPHPSVLQETQYF,TGCAGTGCTAGTCCTCACCCTTCAGTGTTACAAGAGACCCAGTACTTC
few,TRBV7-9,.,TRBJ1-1,CASSLPGSPEAFF,TGTGCCAGCAGCTTACCGGGGTCTCCTGAAGCTTTCTTT
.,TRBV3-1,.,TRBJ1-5,CASSSRGALNQPQHF,TGTGCCAGCAGTTCGCGGGGGGCCCTCAATCAGCCCCAGCATTTT
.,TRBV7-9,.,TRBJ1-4,CASSLRSDYNEKLFF,TGTGCCAGCAGCTTGAGGTCGGACTATAATGAAAAACTGTTTTTT
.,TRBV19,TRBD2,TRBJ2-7,CASSLAGDSYEQYF,TGTGCCAGTAGTTTAGCGGGCGACTCCTACGAGCAGTACTTC